The 22 T cell receptor beta chains below all came from one sample that was sequenced in a study of shared clonotypes between healthy human individuals. Libraries were prepared by immunoSEQ multiplex PCR; TCRdb keeps only in-frame clonotypes and omits some of them. There are approximately 1,500,000 clones in the sample; approximately 97% occur only once, and over 1% lies in the top ten. The sample was naive CD4+ T cells sorted from blood. Regarding subset: CD45RA+ positively selected. These receptors originate from a man aged 25 to 40 in good health.

The chain couples TRBV7-8 to TRBJ2-5; D unresolved. The CDR3 extends over 14 amino acids. V was cut by 1 base and J by 2 bases, with 8 bases left in between. Germline-derived CDR1 and CDR2 are SGHVS and FQNEAQ. DNA of the CDR3: TGTGCCAGCAGCTTAGGACATCAGCAAGAGACCCAGTACTTC. It is translated as CASSLGHQQETQYF.

The chain uses TRBV28 and TRBJ2-7; 12 bases line up with TRBD2. The CDR3 runs 18 residues. Germline CDR1 is MDHEN and CDR2 is SYDVKM. Trimming at V came to 9 bases and at J to 0 bases, leaving 15 bases not matched to a gene. This chain's CDR3 is CASRTSGTPAASSYEQYF. In DNA, the CDR3 is TGTGCCAGTCGGACTAGCGGGACGCCAGCGGCCTCCTCCTACGAGCAGTACTTC.

V usage is TRBV2 and J usage is TRBJ1-3, with 10 bases that match TRBD1. The CDR3 covers 15 residues. Germline V gene sequence: CDR1 SNHLY, CDR2 FYNNEI. With V trimmed by 4 bases and J by 8 bases, 8 bases remained unmatched. The CDR3 protein is CASSGDRGIWHTIYF. The CDR3 bases are TGTGCCAGCAGTGGGGACAGGGGCATTTGGCACACCATATATTTT.

This chain connects TRBV29-1 to TRBJ2-7, with D possibly being TRBD1 (6 bases). The CDR3 is made up of 12 amino acids. CDR1 is SQVTM, CDR2 ANQGSEA, per germline. The V end was cut by 7 bases, the J end by 3 bases, with 13 bases between. Here the CDR3 reads CSGADSSYEQYF. DNA of the CDR3: TGCAGCGGGGCGGACAGCAGCTACGAGCAGTACTTC.

The V call is TRBV28, the J call TRBJ2-7; the D gene is possibly TRBD1 (5 bases). This CDR3 is 13 amino acids long. V dropped 2 bases and J dropped 4 bases, with 9 bases sitting between them. Looked up from germline, CDR1 is MDHEN and CDR2 is SYDVKM. CDR3 sequence reads: CASSLRGMYEQYF. Written as DNA, the CDR3 is TGTGCCAGCAGTTTAAGGGGAATGTACGAGCAGTACTTC.

This chain joins TRBV9 and TRBJ1-1; weak D call: TRBD1 (6 bases). The CDR3 runs 15 residues. Per germline, CDR1 SGDLS and CDR2 YYNGEE. The V end lost 0 bases, the J end lost 0 bases, and 9 bases lay between the germline ends. As DNA, the CDR3 is TGTGCCAGCAGCGTAGACGGGACACTGAACACTGAAGCTTTCTTT. Translating gives CASSVDGTLNTEAFF.

This clone appeared a single time. The rearrangement joins TRBV28 to TRBJ2-7; possible D gene TRBD1, 6 bases. Germline values: CDR1 MDHEN, CDR2 SYDVKM. The germline V and J ends were trimmed by 5 bases and 6 bases, with 23 bases remaining between them. The CDR3 contains 16 residues. The CDR3 region has the DNA TGTGCCAGCAGTCCATCCGGGACAAGGACGTCTCTCGAGCAGTACTTC. Translated, it gives CASSPSGTRTSLEQYF.

This clone was counted a single time. This chain connects TRBV11-2 to TRBJ2-5; D might be TRBD1 or TRBD2, each matching 7 bases. Per the germline V gene, CDR1 is SGHAT and CDR2 is FQNNGV. The ends were cut back, 5 bases at V and 4 bases at J, with 14 bases in the middle. This CDR3 spans 14 amino acids. As DNA, the CDR3 is TGTGCCAGCAGCAACAGGGGAGGGATAGAGACCCAGTACTTC. This codes for CASSNRGGIETQYF. The full variable domain, completed using reference TRBV11-2 and TRBJ2-5, is EAGVAQSPRYKIIEKRQSVAFWCNPISGHATLYWYQQILGQGPKLLIQFQNNGVVDDSQLPKDRFSAERLKGVDSTLKIQPAKLEDSAVYLCASSNRGGIETQYFGPGTRLLVL.

The chain has TRBV28 and TRBJ1-1; TRBD1 might be the D (5 bases). The CDR3 is made up of 15 amino acids. V was clipped by 7 bases and J by 1 base, with 16 bases between them. The germline CDR1 and CDR2 sequences are MDHEN and SYDVKM. The CDR3 sequence is CASINHRGTNTEAFF. The CDR3 region has the DNA TGTGCCAGCATCAATCACCGGGGGACGAACACTGAAGCTTTCTTT.

The sample holds many counts of this clone. This specimen includes other DNA sequences encoding the same CDR3. The gene calls are TRBV20-1 and TRBJ1-2; no reliable D call. V was clipped by 5 bases and J by 5 bases, with 6 bases between them. The CDR3 is 10 residues long. Per germline, CDR1 DFQATT and CDR2 SNEGSKA (reference sequence). CDR3 region: CSAVDYGYTF. The CDR3 nucleotides are TGCAGTGCTGTGGATTATGGCTACACCTTC.

This chain links TRBV7-2 with TRBJ1-3; no clear D. Deletions cut 7 bases from V and 4 bases from J, with 11 bases between. In germline, CDR1 is SGHTA, CDR2 FQGNSA. This CDR3 has 13 amino acids. The CDR3 DNA reads TGTGCCAGCAAGAAAGAACCCGGAAACACCATATATTTT. As protein: CASKKEPGNTIYF. The full variable domain, in which reference TRBV7-2 and TRBJ1-3 provide the parts outside the CDR3, is GAGVSQSPSNKVTEKGKDVELRCDPISGHTALYWYRQSLGQGLEFLIYFQGNSAPDKSGLPSDRFSAERTGGSVSTLTIQRTQQEDSAVYLCASKKEPGNTIYFGEGSWLTVV.

This clone turned up a few times. This chain links TRBV7-8 with TRBJ2-7; D unclear. This CDR3 is 14 amino acids long. Between the trimmed V and J ends, which lost 1 base and 4 bases, there was a span of 11 bases. Looked up from germline, CDR1 is SGHVS and CDR2 is FQNEAQ. The DNA of the CDR3 is TGTGCCAGCAGCTTAGAAAACACCTATTACGAGCAGTACTTC. This translates into CASSLENTYYEQYF.

The chain is built from TRBV19 and TRBJ2-1; D uncertain. The CDR3 consists of 12 residues. With 5 bases removed from V and 6 bases from J, the gap between germline ends came to 8 bases. Germline CDR1 is LNHDA and CDR2 is SQIVND (reference sequence). The chain's CDR3 is CASSPLTNEQFF. The CDR3 DNA sequence: TGTGCCAGTAGTCCCTTGACCAATGAGCAGTTCTTC.

This chain joins TRBV29-1 and TRBJ1-2; maybe TRBD1 (5 bases). Deletions cut 4 bases from V and 2 bases from J, with 8 bases between. Germline values: CDR1 SQVTM, CDR2 ANQGSEA. The CDR3 runs to 12 residues. The CDR3 region is CSVGWDNYGYTF. CDR3 in DNA: TGCAGCGTTGGCTGGGACAACTATGGCTACACCTTC.

This chain links TRBV5-1 with TRBJ2-5; D call uncertain. CDR3 length: 14 amino acids. Germline values: CDR1 SGHRS, CDR2 YFSETQ. The V and J ends lost 0 bases and 3 bases respectively, with 9 bases between them. The chain's CDR3 is CASSLAPTEETQYF. CDR3 DNA: TGCGCCAGCAGCTTGGCCCCTACAGAAGAGACCCAGTACTTC.

The V call is TRBV9, the J call TRBJ2-2; 9 bases agree with TRBD2. The CDR3 loop spans 16 amino acids. Germline V gene sequence: CDR1 SGDLS, CDR2 YYNGEE. V lost 3 bases, J lost 3 bases, and 6 bases stayed unmatched. The CDR3 protein is CASSGAGGLYTGELFF. The CDR3 nucleotides read TGTGCCAGCAGCGGAGCGGGAGGCCTCTACACCGGGGAGCTGTTTTTT.

With respect to this clone: This CDR3 is also generated by other DNA sequences in the sample. The chain recombines TRBV9 with TRBJ2-3; TRBD2 aligns across 8 bases. Germline loops: CDR1 SGDLS, CDR2 YYNGEE. There are 15 residues in the CDR3. With V trimmed by 1 base and J by 0 bases, 1 base remained unmatched. The CDR3 loop is CASSVTSGSTDTQYF. The CDR3 DNA reads as TGTGCCAGCAGCGTAACTAGCGGAAGCACAGATACGCAGTATTTT. Filled out from reference TRBV9 and TRBJ2-3, the complete variable domain reads DSGVTQTPKHLITATGQRVTLRCSPRSGDLSVYWYQQSLDQGLQFLIQYYNGEERAKGNILERFSAQQFPDLHSELNLSSLELGDSALYFCASSVTSGSTDTQYFGPGTRLTVL.

This clone appeared a few times. The chain joins TRBV30 to TRBJ1-2, with a possible D match to TRBD1 (5 bases). The CDR3 totals 11 residues. V was shortened by 4 bases and J by 8 bases, with 11 bases between the two germline ends. Per the germline V gene, CDR1 is GTSNPN and CDR2 is SVGIG (reference sequence). In nucleotides, the CDR3 is TGTGCCTGGACCGGGACGCAAGGCTACACCTTC. Residues: CAWTGTQGYTF. Combining the CDR3 with reference TRBV30 and TRBJ1-2 gives the whole variable domain SQTIHQWPATLVQPVGSPLSLECTVEGTSNPNLYWYRQAAGRGLQLLFYSVGIGQISSEVPQNLSASRPQDRQFILSSKKLLLSDSGFYLCAWTGTQGYTFGSGTRLTVV.

V is TRBV5-5 and J is TRBJ1-3; D is undetermined. Trimming took off 4 bases at V and 7 bases at J, with 15 bases between the two ends. This CDR3 is built from 14 residues. Germline CDR1 reads SGHKS; CDR2 reads YYEKEE (reference sequence). The CDR3 nucleotides are TGTGCCAGCAGCCTAGCCGGGGATCGGAACACCATATATTTT. Amino acids: CASSLAGDRNTIYF.

For this clone: The same CDR3 can be traced to other DNA sequences in this sample. The V call is TRBV19, the J call TRBJ2-7, with 9 positions matching TRBD1. This CDR3 is built from 14 residues. The germline V gene encodes CDR1 LNHDA and CDR2 SQIVND (reference sequence). Germline trimming cut 5 bases from V and 2 bases from J; bases unmatched to any gene: 4. The CDR3 bases are TGTGCCAGTAGTCTGACAGGGGGGACCTACGAGCAGTACTTC. As protein: CASSLTGGTYEQYF. Full variable domain (remainder filled in from reference TRBV19 and TRBJ2-7): DGGITQSPKYLFRKEGQNVTLSCEQNLNHDAMYWYRQDPGQGLRLIYYSQIVNDFQKGDIAEGYSVSREKKESFPLTVTSAQKNPTAFYLCASSLTGGTYEQYFGPGTRLTVT.

The rearrangement joins TRBV5-4 to TRBJ2-5; 9 nucleotides match TRBD2. Germline CDR1 SGHNT, CDR2 YYREEE (reference sequence). The CDR3 spans 17 residues. Unmatched junction bases numbered 17, after V lost 6 bases and J lost 5 bases. The CDR3 DNA sequence: TGTGCCAGCAACCGTGGGTGGGACGGCACTAGCGGGGAGACCCAGTACTTC. This codes for CASNRGWDGTSGETQYF.

The chain has TRBV7-9 and TRBJ2-5; D not resolved. The CDR3 runs to 13 residues. Germline CDR1 and CDR2: SEHNR and FQNEAQ (reference sequence). V lost 5 bases and J 3 bases, leaving 10 bases between the germline ends. CDR3 amino acids: CASSRLTKETQYF. CDR3 DNA sequence: TGTGCCAGCAGCCGGTTGACAAAAGAGACCCAGTACTTC.